Each of the 8 T cell receptor beta chains below was sequenced from the same sample in a study of naive CD8 T cells in extremely preterm neonates. Assay used: immunoSEQ multiplex PCR; TCRdb lists only in-frame clones, some missing. The data contain thousands of clones, around 98% of them singletons. Deliveries were elective term cesareans at roughly 35-43 weeks, with no labor or membrane rupture. Input material: naive CD8+ T cells from cord blood. The receptors here all came from a newborn in good health.

The rearrangement links TRBV13 to TRBJ2-2, with 8 bases aligning to TRBD1. With V trimmed by 6 bases and J by 8 bases, 2 bases remained unmatched. The CDR3 runs 12 residues. The germline V gene has CDR1 PRHDT and CDR2 FYEKMQ (reference sequence). CDR3 sequence (DNA): TGTGCCAGCAGTCAGGGGGCTGGGGAGCTGTTTTTT. This codes for CASSQGAGELFF.

V gene TRBV4-2 combines with J gene TRBJ2-5, with TRBD1 matching over 8 bases. With V trimmed by 6 bases and J by 3 bases, 3 bases remained unmatched. Germline CDR1 is LGHNA and CDR2 is YNFKEQ. CDR3 length: 13 amino acids. CDR3 sequence (DNA): TGTGCCAGCAGACTGGACAGGGAAGAGACCCAGTACTTC. Its protein product is CASRLDREETQYF.

The rearrangement links TRBV19 to TRBJ2-7, with 7 bases fitting TRBD2. CDR3 length: 14 residues. V dropped 0 bases and J dropped 2; count of bases not matched to a gene: 1. Per the germline V gene, CDR1 is LNHDA and CDR2 is SQIVND (reference sequence). DNA for the CDR3: TGTGCCAGTAGTATAGAGGGGGGGGCCTACGAGCAGTACTTC. Its translation is CASSIEGGAYEQYF. Full variable domain (remainder filled in from reference TRBV19 and TRBJ2-7): DGGITQSPKYLFRKEGQNVTLSCEQNLNHDAMYWYRQDPGQGLRLIYYSQIVNDFQKGDIAEGYSVSREKKESFPLTVTSAQKNPTAFYLCASSIEGGAYEQYFGPGTRLTVT.

The chain is built from TRBV28 and TRBJ2-1; 8 bases align to TRBD2. Germline assignment: CDR1 MDHEN and CDR2 SYDVKM. J was trimmed by 6 bases and V by 7 bases; bases with no gene match: 11. This CDR3 region has 15 residues. The DNA of the CDR3 is TGTGCCAGCAAGGCTGCTCGGGAGGGCAGCAATGAGCAGTTCTTC. This gives the protein CASKAAREGSNEQFF.

This clone was recorded only once. The CDR3 region has the DNA TGTGCCAGCAACCGTTTAGCGGGGGGCAGCACAGATACGCAGTATTTT. Translation gives CASNRLAGGSTDTQYF. The chain combines TRBV4-2 with TRBJ2-3; 10 bases are shared with TRBD2. Per germline, CDR1 LGHNA and CDR2 YNFKEQ. V shed 7 bases and J 0 bases; nucleotides not matched to a gene: 7. The CDR3 is 16 amino acids.

The CDR3 here is CAWSTGQNTEAFF. In nucleotides, the CDR3 is TGTGCCTGGAGTACGGGACAGAACACTGAAGCTTTCTTT. This chain connects TRBV30 to TRBJ1-1, with D tentatively TRBD1 (6 bases). The germline V gene has CDR1 GTSNPN and CDR2 SVGIG (reference sequence). CDR3 size: 13 residues. The V end was cut by 2 bases, the J end by 1 base, with 8 bases between.

The V call is TRBV28, the J call TRBJ2-7; D possibly corresponds to TRBD1 (6 bases). The CDR3 sequence is 13 residues long. Germline assignment: CDR1 MDHEN and CDR2 SYDVKM. Trimming left V 5 bases short and J 0 bases short, with 8 bases between. The CDR3 sequence is CASSPGHSYEQYF. As DNA, the CDR3 is TGTGCCAGCAGTCCGGGACACTCCTACGAGCAGTACTTC. The whole variable domain, filled in from reference TRBV28 and TRBJ2-7, reads DVKVTQSSRYLVKRTGEKVFLECVQDMDHENMFWYRQDPGLGLRLIYFSYDVKMKEKGDIPEGYSVSREKKERFSLILESASTNQTSMYLCASSPGHSYEQYFGPGTRLTVT.

Concerning this clone itself: At one of its ends the junction is not consistent with the germline gene, which may arise from a read error. The chain has TRBV4-2 and TRBJ1-4; 7 nucleotides align to TRBD1. From germline, CDR1 is LGHNA and CDR2 YNFKEQ. The CDR3 sequence is 12 residues long. This CDR3 is CASSQDNRGLSF. CDR3 DNA sequence: TGTGCCAGCAGCCAAGATAACAGGGGCCTCTCTTTT.